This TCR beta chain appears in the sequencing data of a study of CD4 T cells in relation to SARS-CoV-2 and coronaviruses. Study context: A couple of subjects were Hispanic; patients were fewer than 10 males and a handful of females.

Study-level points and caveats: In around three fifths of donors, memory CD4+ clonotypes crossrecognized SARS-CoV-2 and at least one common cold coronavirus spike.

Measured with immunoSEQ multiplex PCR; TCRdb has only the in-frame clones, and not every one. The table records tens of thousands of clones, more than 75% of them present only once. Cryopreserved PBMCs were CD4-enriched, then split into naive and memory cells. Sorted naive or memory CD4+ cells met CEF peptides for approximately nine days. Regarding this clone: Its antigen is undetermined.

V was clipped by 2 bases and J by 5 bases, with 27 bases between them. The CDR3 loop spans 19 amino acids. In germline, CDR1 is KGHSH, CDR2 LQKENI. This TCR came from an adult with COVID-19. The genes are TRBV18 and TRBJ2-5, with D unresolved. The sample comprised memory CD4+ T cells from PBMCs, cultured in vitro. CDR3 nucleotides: TGTGCCAGCTCACCAGGTCCGGAGTCGGACCCGTCTTGGTGGGAGACCCAGTACTTC. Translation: CASSPGPESDPSWWETQYF.